The following is a T cell receptor (beta chain) sequence with its context. The data originate from a study of long-term antiretroviral therapy in people with HIV. The CDR3 runs to 15 residues. Germline V gene lookup returns CDR1 ENHRY and CDR2 SYGVKD. V trimming: 0 bases; J trimming: 8 bases; junction bases outside the gene matches: 7. Researchers ran immunoSEQ v3.0 at survey level. Here immunoSEQ multiplex PCR was the method, and the copy in TCRdb shows in-frame clones only, minus some. The sample holds around 38,000 clones, 94% seen once. The chain has TRBV10-3 and TRBJ2-4, with 7 bases identical to TRBD2. The receptor was isolated from a man younger than 40 with HIV. Sequences were derived from unsorted PBMCs, sampled 9.2 years after starting antiretroviral therapy. CDR3 sequence (DNA): TGTGCCATCAGTGAGTCCTACGGGGAGGGTGACATTCAGTACTTC. Amino acids: CAISESYGEGDIQYF.